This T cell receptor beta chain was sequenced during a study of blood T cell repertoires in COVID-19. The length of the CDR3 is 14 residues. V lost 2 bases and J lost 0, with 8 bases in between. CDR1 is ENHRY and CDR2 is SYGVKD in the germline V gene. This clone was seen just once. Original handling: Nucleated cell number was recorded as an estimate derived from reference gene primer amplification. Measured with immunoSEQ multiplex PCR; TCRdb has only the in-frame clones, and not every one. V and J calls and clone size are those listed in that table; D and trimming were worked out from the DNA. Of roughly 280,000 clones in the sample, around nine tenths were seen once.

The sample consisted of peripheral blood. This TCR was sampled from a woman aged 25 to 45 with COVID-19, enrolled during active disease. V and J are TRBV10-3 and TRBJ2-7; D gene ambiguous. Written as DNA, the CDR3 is TGTGCCATCAGTGAGCCGCTAGGCTCCTACGAGCAGTACTTC. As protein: CAISEPLGSYEQYF.